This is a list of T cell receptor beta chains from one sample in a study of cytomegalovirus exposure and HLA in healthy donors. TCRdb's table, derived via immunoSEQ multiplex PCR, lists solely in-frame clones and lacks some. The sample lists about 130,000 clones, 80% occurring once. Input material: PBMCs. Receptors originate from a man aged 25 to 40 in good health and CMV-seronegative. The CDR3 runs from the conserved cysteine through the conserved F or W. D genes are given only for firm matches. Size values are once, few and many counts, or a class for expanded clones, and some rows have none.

TGTGCCAGCAGCATGCACCGAGGTCCTCACACTGAAGCTTTCTTT | CASSMHRGPHTEAFF | once | TRBJ1-1 | TRBV7-9 | -
TGTGCCATCAGTGACGGGACTAGCGGGAGGTCCCGACTTTACGAGCAGTACTTC | CAISDGTSGRSRLYEQYF | - | TRBJ2-7 | TRBV10-3 | TRBD2
TGTGCCAGCAGCTTAAGGGACCGGGACAATTTTCTTAGGTACGAATACGAGCAGTACTTC | CASSLRDRDNFLRYEYEQYF | - | TRBJ2-7 | TRBV7-8 | -
TGTGCCAGCAGGTCCGGGACAGGGCAGGGCTACACCTTC | CASRSGTGQGYTF | once | TRBJ1-2 | TRBV6-5 | TRBD1
TGTGCCAGCATCCCCCCCCGTAGCGGGGCCGACAATGAGCAGTTCTTC | CASIPPRSGADNEQFF | - | TRBJ2-1 | TRBV28 | TRBD2
TGTGCCAGCCACAGGGGAGGCTACGAGCAGTACTTC | CASHRGGYEQYF | - | TRBJ2-7 | TRBV6-1 | -
TGTGCCAGCAGCTTAGCAGCCCAGCCCCAGCATTTT | CASSLAAQPQHF | - | TRBJ1-5 | TRBV7-8 | -
TGTGCCAGCAACAGGGGTTGGACCGGGGAGCTGTTTTTT | CASNRGWTGELFF | once | TRBJ2-2 | TRBV9 | TRBD1
TGTGCCAGCAGTTTAACGGGGTCCTACGAGCAGTACTTC | CASSLTGSYEQYF | once | TRBJ2-7 | TRBV27 | -
TGTGCCAGCAGCTTAAGGGAGGGGACCGGGGAGCTGTTTTTT | CASSLREGTGELFF | once | TRBJ2-2 | TRBV7-6 | TRBD2
TGCAGCGTCGTTCCCCAGGGGGCCCATGGCTACACCTTC | CSVVPQGAHGYTF | - | TRBJ1-2 | TRBV29-1 | TRBD1
TGTGCCAGCAGCTTACAGGGGCGAAAGGGCACAGATACGCAGTATTTT | CASSLQGRKGTDTQYF | - | TRBJ2-3 | TRBV11-2 | -
TGTGCCAGCAGCGAGGGGAGGAACTATGGCTACACCTTC | CASSEGRNYGYTF | - | TRBJ1-2 | TRBV9 | -
TGTGCCAGCAGGTCCGGGAAAGGCTACACCTTC | CASRSGKGYTF | - | TRBJ1-2 | TRBV7-9 | -
TGTGCCAGCAGCGTCGGGACTAGCGATTACGAGCAGTACTTC | CASSVGTSDYEQYF | - | TRBJ2-7 | TRBV9 | TRBD2
TGCGCCAGCAGCCAAGAGGGCGGACAGACCGAAGCTTTCTTT | CASSQEGGQTEAFF | - | TRBJ1-1 | TRBV4-3 | -
TGTGCCTGGAGTGTAAGGGACAGGGGATGGGAGACCCAGTACTTC | CAWSVRDRGWETQYF | - | TRBJ2-5 | TRBV30 | TRBD1
TGTGCCAGCAGCCCCACCTGGACAGGGGGGATCGAGCAGTACTTC | CASSPTWTGGIEQYF | - | TRBJ2-7 | TRBV7-2 | TRBD1
TGTGCCAGCAGTCCGGGACAGAATCAGCCCCAGCATTTT | CASSPGQNQPQHF | - | TRBJ1-5 | TRBV28 | TRBD1
TGCGCCAGCAGCTTGAACAGGCAAGAGACCCAGTACTTC | CASSLNRQETQYF | - | TRBJ2-5 | TRBV5-1 | -
TGTGCCAGCAGAGATGACAGGCGGGCCTACGAGCAGTACTTC | CASRDDRRAYEQYF | - | TRBJ2-7 | TRBV7-8 | -
TGTGCCAGCAGCTTGGCCAAAGGGGGCAAGGCCGGGGAGCTGTTTTTT | CASSLAKGGKAGELFF | - | TRBJ2-2 | TRBV5-4 | TRBD1
TGCGCCAGCAGCCAAGCCGGGACAGGGTTCGAAGAGACCCAGTACTTC | CASSQAGTGFEETQYF | - | TRBJ2-5 | TRBV4-3 | TRBD1
TGCGCCAGCAGCTTGACTAGCGGAAGCACCGGGGAGCTGTTTTTT | CASSLTSGSTGELFF | - | TRBJ2-2 | TRBV5-1 | TRBD2